This T cell receptor beta chain was documented in a study of T-cell memory formation after mild COVID-19 (dated by TCRdb to the early 2020s). Study-wide context: TCR sequence clusters from the two donors were largely donor specific. In a couple of donors, T-cell clones that expanded and contracted after mild COVID-19 were followed by sequencing TCRalpha and TCRbeta repertoires longitudinally. Two young, previously healthy adult volunteers, one female and one male, were included in the cohort. The paper's findings and limits, for the study overall: Some responding clones were found in pre-infection memory, which suggests that pre-existing cross-reactive memory T cells took part in the SARS-CoV-2 response. Only a couple of mild cases were covered by the study, and larger cohorts that include severe cases with pre-infection samples were considered necessary. Contracting CD4+ clones appeared mostly in the CM and EM memory subsets, whereas CD8+ clones were enriched in EMRA. The second-wave clones that peaked on day 37 were not confirmed to be SARS-CoV-2 specific. Clones that contracted from day 15 to 85 showed balanced CD4/CD8 phenotypes, whereas a second wave of clones that expanded from day 15 to 37 leaned towards CD4+.

This clonotype came up many times. Its antigen remains unidentified. It has no much larger one-base neighbor in the sample; base qualities were not kept. In the germline V gene, CDR1 corresponds to SGHTA and CDR2 to FQGTGA. From the cysteine up to the phenylalanine, the CDR3 has a length of 14 residues. Just CDR3 DNA is preserved here, 42 bases in frame from base 1. V ends up 4 bases short and J 5 bases short, with an unmatched junction base count of 5. PBMCs were isolated by Ficoll-Paque density gradient centrifugation. Reads for this sample came from an Illumina NovaSeq 6000. TCRalpha and TCRbeta cDNA libraries were built by 5'RACE with constant-segment primers, adding sample barcodes and unique molecular identifiers. RNA was extracted from every sample with Trizol reagent. Libraries were amplified in two PCR steps, with a second sample barcode and Illumina TruSeq adapters added in the second step. Libraries were sequenced on an Illumina NovaSeq with 2 x 150 bp paired-end reads. The paper's processing steps were these. Reads were demultiplexed and collapsed into UMI-guided consensus sequences with migec v1.2.7. With mixcr v2.1.11, UMI consensuses were aligned to TRA and TRB V and J templates and assembled into clonotypes. A clonotype was counted as expanded or contracted only when both edgeR and NoisET called the clonotype significant, with the noise models trained on biological replicates. For edgeR calls, the cutoffs were a false discovery rate-adjusted p below 0.01 and a log2 fold-change threshold of 1. As an exploratory analysis of dynamics, max-normalized trajectories of the 1000 most abundant clonotypes were examined by PCA with hierarchical clustering. Separately sequenced CD4+ and CD8+ repertoires were used to assign the CD4 or CD8 phenotype of responding clones. TCRdb itself trimmed the public reads at Q25 with fastp, ran MiXCR and retained productive beta chains. Each entry merges the rows of one CDR3 protein and shows their most common DNA and genes. TCRdb, rather than the study authors, made the V and J calls. The sample has 550,000 to 600,000 distinct CDR3 sequences on record, less than 25% of them singletons. About 8.7% of the sample belongs to the ten largest clones.

The TCR originated in an adult woman who had mild COVID-19 (a few samples of this study predate the infection). The sample titles of this study are shuffled in the database, so cell type and time point are left out; the donor was told from shared clones. This chain joins TRBV7-3 to TRBJ2-5, and 9 junctional nucleotides match TRBD1. Sequencing was performed on PBMCs or a T cell subset sorted from them (not recorded which). For the CDR3, the sequence is CASSSTGGPETQYF. The bases read TGTGCCAGCAGCTCAACAGGGGGCCCGGAGACCCAGTACTTC.